The entry that follows covers one T cell receptor (beta chain) sequence. Its antigen is not identified. The authors reverse transcribed roughly 0.45 to 1 ug RNA with random hexamers. Multiplex immunoSEQ PCR targeted 54 Vbeta and 13 Jbeta TCR beta segments. A single record per CDR3 protein comes from TCRdb applying MiXCR to the immunoSEQ multiplex PCR reads. Among about 150,000 distinct CDR3 sequences listed, 94% were seen once. These data are taken from a study of CD8 T cells in Susac syndrome. General study results and limits: TCR sequencing and HLA analysis covered a relatively small number of individuals.

CDR1 is DFQATT and CDR2 is SNEGSKA in the germline V gene (reference sequence). This CDR3 is 12 amino acids long. The V and J ends lost 1 base and 4 bases respectively, with 7 bases between them. In blood CD8+ and CD4+ T cells, TCR beta underwent sequencing. The authors negatively isolated CD8+ and CD4+ T cells and FACS-enriched TEMRA cells. The sample taken for sequencing was CD8+ T cells from PBMCs. The receptor was isolated from a human donor with multiple sclerosis. The chain combines TRBV20-1 with TRBJ1-1, with no clear D. The CDR3 DNA reads as TGCAGTGCTAGAGCGGGGAGCACTGAAGCTTTCTTT. As protein: CSARAGSTEAFF.